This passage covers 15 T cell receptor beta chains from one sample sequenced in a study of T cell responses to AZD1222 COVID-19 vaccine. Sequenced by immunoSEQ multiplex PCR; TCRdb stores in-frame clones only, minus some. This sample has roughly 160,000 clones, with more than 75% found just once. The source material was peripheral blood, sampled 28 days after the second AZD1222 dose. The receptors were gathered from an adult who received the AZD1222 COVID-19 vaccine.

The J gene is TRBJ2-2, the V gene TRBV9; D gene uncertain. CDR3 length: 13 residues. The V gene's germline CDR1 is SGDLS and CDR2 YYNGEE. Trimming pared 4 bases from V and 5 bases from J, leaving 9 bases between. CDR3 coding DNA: TGTGCCAGCAGCCTCAGGCTAACCGGGGAGCTGTTTTTT. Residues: CASSLRLTGELFF.

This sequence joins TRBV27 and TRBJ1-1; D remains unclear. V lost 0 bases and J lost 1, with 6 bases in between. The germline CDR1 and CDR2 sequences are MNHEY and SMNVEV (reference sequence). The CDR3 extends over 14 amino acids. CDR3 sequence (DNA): TGTGCCAGCAGTTTATCGAGAGGGAACACTGAAGCTTTCTTT. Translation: CASSLSRGNTEAFF.

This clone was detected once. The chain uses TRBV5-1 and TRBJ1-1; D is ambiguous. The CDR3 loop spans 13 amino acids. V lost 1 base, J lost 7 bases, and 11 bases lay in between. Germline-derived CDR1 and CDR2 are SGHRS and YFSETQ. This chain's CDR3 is CASSLLGLDEAFF. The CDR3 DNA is TGCGCCAGCAGCTTGCTAGGGTTGGATGAAGCTTTCTTT. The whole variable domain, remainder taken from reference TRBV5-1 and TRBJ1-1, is KAGVTQTPRYLIKTRGQQVTLSCSPISGHRSVSWYQQTPGQGLQFLFEYFSETQRNKGNFPGRFSGRQFSNSRSEMNVSTLELGDSALYLCASSLLGLDEAFFGQGTRLTVV.

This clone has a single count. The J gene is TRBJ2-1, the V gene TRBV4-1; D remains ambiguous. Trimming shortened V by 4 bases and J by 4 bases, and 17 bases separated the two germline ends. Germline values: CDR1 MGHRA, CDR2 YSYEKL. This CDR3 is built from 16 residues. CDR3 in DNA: TGCGCCAGCAGCCCACAACCCCCGAGCAGTTACAATGAGCAGTTCTTC. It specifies CASSPQPPSSYNEQFF.

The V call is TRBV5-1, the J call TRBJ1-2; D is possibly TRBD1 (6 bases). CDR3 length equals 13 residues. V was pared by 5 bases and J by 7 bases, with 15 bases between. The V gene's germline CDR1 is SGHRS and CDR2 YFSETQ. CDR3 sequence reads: CASSSGPGAGYTF. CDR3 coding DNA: TGCGCCAGCAGTTCAGGGCCAGGGGCTGGCTACACCTTC. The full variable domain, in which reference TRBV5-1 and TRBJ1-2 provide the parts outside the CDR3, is KAGVTQTPRYLIKTRGQQVTLSCSPISGHRSVSWYQQTPGQGLQFLFEYFSETQRNKGNFPGRFSGRQFSNSRSEMNVSTLELGDSALYLCASSSGPGAGYTFGSGTRLTVV.

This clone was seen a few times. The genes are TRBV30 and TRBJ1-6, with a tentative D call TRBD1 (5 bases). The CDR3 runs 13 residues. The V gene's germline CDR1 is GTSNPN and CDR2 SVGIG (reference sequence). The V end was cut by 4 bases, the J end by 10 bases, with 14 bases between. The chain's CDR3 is CAWNWGRDSPLHF. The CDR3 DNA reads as TGTGCCTGGAATTGGGGGAGAGACTCACCCCTCCACTTT.

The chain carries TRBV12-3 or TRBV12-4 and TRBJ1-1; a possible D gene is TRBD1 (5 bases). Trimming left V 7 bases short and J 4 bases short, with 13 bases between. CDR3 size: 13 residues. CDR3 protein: CASTLGDRTEAFF. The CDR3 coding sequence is TGTGCCAGCACCTTAGGGGACCGCACTGAAGCTTTCTTT.

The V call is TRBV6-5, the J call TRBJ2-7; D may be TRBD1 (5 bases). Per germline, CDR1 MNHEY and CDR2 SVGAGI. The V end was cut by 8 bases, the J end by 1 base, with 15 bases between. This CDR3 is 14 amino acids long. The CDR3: CASSLQGVSYEQYF. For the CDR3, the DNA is TGTGCCAGCTCCCTCCAAGGGGTTTCCTACGAGCAGTACTTC.

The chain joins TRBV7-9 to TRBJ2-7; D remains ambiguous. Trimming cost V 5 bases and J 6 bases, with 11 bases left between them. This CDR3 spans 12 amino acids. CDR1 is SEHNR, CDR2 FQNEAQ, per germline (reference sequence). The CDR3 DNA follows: TGTGCCAGCAGCCACGACTCCGCCGAGCAGTACTTC. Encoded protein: CASSHDSAEQYF.

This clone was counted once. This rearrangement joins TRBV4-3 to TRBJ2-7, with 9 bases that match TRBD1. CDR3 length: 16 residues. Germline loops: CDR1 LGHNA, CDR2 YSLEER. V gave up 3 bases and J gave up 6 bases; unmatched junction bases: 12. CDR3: CASSHNPAGTGSEQYF. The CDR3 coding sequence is TGCGCCAGCAGCCACAACCCTGCCGGGACAGGGAGCGAGCAGTACTTC.

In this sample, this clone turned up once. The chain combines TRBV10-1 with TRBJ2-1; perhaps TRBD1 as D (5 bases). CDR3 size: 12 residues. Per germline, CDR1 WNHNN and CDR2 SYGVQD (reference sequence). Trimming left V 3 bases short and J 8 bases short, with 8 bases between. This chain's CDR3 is CASSEGRDEQFF. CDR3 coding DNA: TGCGCCAGCAGTGAAGGCAGGGATGAGCAGTTCTTC.

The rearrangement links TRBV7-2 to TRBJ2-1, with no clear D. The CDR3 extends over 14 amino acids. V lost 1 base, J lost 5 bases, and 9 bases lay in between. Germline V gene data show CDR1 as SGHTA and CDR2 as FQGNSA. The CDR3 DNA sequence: TGTGCCAGCAGCTTAGTGAGAAATCACAATGAGCAGTTCTTC. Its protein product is CASSLVRNHNEQFF.

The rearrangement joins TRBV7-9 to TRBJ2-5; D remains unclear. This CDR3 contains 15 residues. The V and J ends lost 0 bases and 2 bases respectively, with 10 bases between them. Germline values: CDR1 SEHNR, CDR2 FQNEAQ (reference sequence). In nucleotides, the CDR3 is TGTGCCAGCAGCTTAGCGGCAGTACCACAAGAGACCCAGTACTTC. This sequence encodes CASSLAAVPQETQYF.

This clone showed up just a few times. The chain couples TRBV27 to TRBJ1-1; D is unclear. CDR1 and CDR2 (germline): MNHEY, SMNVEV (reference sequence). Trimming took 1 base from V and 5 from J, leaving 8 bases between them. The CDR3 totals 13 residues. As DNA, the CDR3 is TGTGCCAGCAGTTTATACCCAGGAACTGAAGCTTTCTTT. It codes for CASSLYPGTEAFF.

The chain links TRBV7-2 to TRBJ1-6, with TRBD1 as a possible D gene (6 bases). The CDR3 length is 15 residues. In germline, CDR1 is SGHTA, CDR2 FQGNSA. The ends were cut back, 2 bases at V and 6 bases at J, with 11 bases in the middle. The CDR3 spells CASSLTQGGNSPLHF. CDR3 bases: TGTGCCAGCAGCTTAACACAGGGCGGTAATTCACCCCTCCACTTT.